The rows below give T cell receptor beta chains drawn from one sample of a study of naive and memory T cell subsets. Each CDR3 protein is one row after TCRdb ran MiXCR on the UMI-ligation and nested PCR reads. The sample lists some 8,000 distinct CDR3 sequences; around 27% were seen once. Material for sequencing was CD8+ TEMRA cells from blood. All receptors come from a human donor in good health. Each CDR3 is given with its conserved first and last residue. A D gene is named only where the DNA matches it firmly. Not all rows give a size; the values are once, few, many and, for expanded clones, a class.

V gene: TRBV7-9
D gene: TRBD2
clone size: few
J gene: TRBJ2-2
CDR3 DNA: TGTGCCAGCCAAGGGACTAGCGGGACGGCGGGCACCGGGGAGCTGTTTTTT
CDR3 protein: CASQGTSGTAGTGELFF

V gene: TRBV6-4
D gene: NA
clone size: NA
J gene: TRBJ2-3
CDR3 DNA: TGTGCCAGCAGTGAAGAGGGGCATGCAGATACGCAGTATTTT
CDR3 protein: CASSEEGHADTQYF

V gene: TRBV7-9
D gene: NA
clone size: NA
J gene: TRBJ1-4
CDR3 DNA: TGTGCCAGCAGCTTCTCTCTTACAACTAATGAAAAACTGTTTTTT
CDR3 protein: CASSFSLTTNEKLFF

V gene: TRBV4-3
D gene: NA
clone size: few
J gene: TRBJ1-2
CDR3 DNA: TGCGCCAGCAGCCAAAAAACCACAGGGACCTATGGCTACACCTTC
CDR3 protein: CASSQKTTGTYGYTF

V gene: TRBV28
D gene: NA
clone size: few
J gene: TRBJ1-1
CDR3 DNA: TGTGCCAGCAGTTTAGGACGGCTCACTGAAGCTTTCTTT
CDR3 protein: CASSLGRLTEAFF

V gene: TRBV7-3
D gene: NA
clone size: few
J gene: TRBJ2-6
CDR3 DNA: TGTGCCAGCAGGGCGGGGGGGGCCAACGTCCTGACTTTC
CDR3 protein: CASRAGGANVLTF

V gene: TRBV28
D gene: TRBD1
clone size: few
J gene: TRBJ2-1
CDR3 DNA: TGTGCCAGCAGTTTACCCAGGCAGGGGGCGCGCAATGAGCAGTTCTTC
CDR3 protein: CASSLPRQGARNEQFF

V gene: TRBV29-1
D gene: NA
clone size: NA
J gene: TRBJ2-7
CDR3 DNA: TGCAGCGTTGAAGGAGGACCAGGGAATTGGAACTCCTACGAGCAGTACTTC
CDR3 protein: CSVEGGPGNWNSYEQYF

V gene: TRBV27
D gene: TRBD2
clone size: NA
J gene: TRBJ2-2
CDR3 DNA: TGTGCCAGCAGTTCTTTAGCGGGGTTAGCCGGGGAGCTGTTTTTT
CDR3 protein: CASSSLAGLAGELFF

V gene: TRBV28
D gene: NA
clone size: NA
J gene: TRBJ2-7
CDR3 DNA: TGTGCCAGCAGTCTAGATCCGGCCTACGAGCAGTACTTC
CDR3 protein: CASSLDPAYEQYF

V gene: TRBV5-1
D gene: NA
clone size: NA
J gene: TRBJ1-1
CDR3 DNA: TGCGCCAGCGGTGGACGGGGTGAAGCTTTCTTT
CDR3 protein: CASGGRGEAFF

V gene: TRBV5-6
D gene: NA
clone size: medium-sized
J gene: TRBJ2-7
CDR3 DNA: TGTGCCAGCACTCCCGCACAGGACTCCTACGAGCAGTACTTC
CDR3 protein: CASTPAQDSYEQYF

V gene: TRBV28
D gene: NA
clone size: NA
J gene: TRBJ2-3
CDR3 DNA: TGTGCCAGCAGTTTTCAAGCGAAACCAGATACGCAGTATTTT
CDR3 protein: CASSFQAKPDTQYF

V gene: TRBV12-3/TRBV12-4
D gene: NA
clone size: NA
J gene: TRBJ2-7
CDR3 DNA: TGTGCCAGCAGTCCTCCCCGTCGGGTGTACGAGCAGTACTTC
CDR3 protein: CASSPPRRVYEQYF

V gene: TRBV7-8
D gene: NA
clone size: few
J gene: TRBJ2-3
CDR3 DNA: TGTGCCAGCAGCCACCTCCTGGGGGACACAGATACGCAGTATTTT
CDR3 protein: CASSHLLGDTDTQYF

V gene: TRBV9
D gene: NA
clone size: NA
J gene: TRBJ2-1
CDR3 DNA: TGTGCCAGCAGCTCTAGAACTAGACTTGAGCAGTTCTTC
CDR3 protein: CASSSRTRLEQFF

V gene: TRBV7-9
D gene: NA
clone size: NA
J gene: TRBJ2-2
CDR3 DNA: TGTGCCAGCAGCACCTGGACAGACCACACCGGGGAGCTGTTTTTT
CDR3 protein: CASSTWTDHTGELFF

V gene: TRBV4-3
D gene: NA
clone size: NA
J gene: TRBJ1-6
CDR3 DNA: TGCGCCAGCAGCCCAAGCGTTCGGGGGGCTGGATCACCCCTCCACTTT
CDR3 protein: CASSPSVRGAGSPLHF

V gene: TRBV19
D gene: NA
clone size: NA
J gene: TRBJ2-4
CDR3 DNA: TGTGCCACCACCGTGGGAACCCTAGCCAAAAACATTCAGTACTTC
CDR3 protein: CATTVGTLAKNIQYF

V gene: TRBV9
D gene: TRBD1
clone size: few
J gene: TRBJ1-6
CDR3 DNA: TGTGCCAGCAGCTCCGGGACAGTAAATTCACCCCTCCACTTT
CDR3 protein: CASSSGTVNSPLHF

V gene: TRBV7-9
D gene: NA
clone size: NA
J gene: TRBJ2-1
CDR3 DNA: TGTGCCAGCAGCTTGCAGGTCGATGAGCAGTTCTTC
CDR3 protein: CASSLQVDEQFF

V gene: TRBV3-1
D gene: NA
clone size: large
J gene: TRBJ2-5
CDR3 DNA: TGTGCCAGCAGCCAAGATCACAGGGTTGGGGAGACCCAGTACTTC
CDR3 protein: CASSQDHRVGETQYF

V gene: TRBV7-3
D gene: NA
clone size: few
J gene: TRBJ1-5
CDR3 DNA: TGTGCCAGCAGCTTAAAATCTAGACCCTATAGCAATCAGCCCCAGCATTTT
CDR3 protein: CASSLKSRPYSNQPQHF

V gene: TRBV27
D gene: NA
clone size: NA
J gene: TRBJ2-2
CDR3 DNA: TGTGCCAGCAGTGCAGCGAACACCGGGGAGCTGTTTTTT
CDR3 protein: CASSAANTGELFF

V gene: TRBV10-3
D gene: NA
clone size: NA
J gene: TRBJ1-6
CDR3 DNA: TGTGCCACCGGGACACCTATTCGAGATTCACCCCTCCACTTT
CDR3 protein: CATGTPIRDSPLHF

V gene: TRBV20-1
D gene: TRBD2
clone size: few
J gene: TRBJ2-3
CDR3 DNA: TGCAGTGCTAGGGCCCCCTTAGCGGGGGGCTTCGGGTCGCAGTATTTT
CDR3 protein: CSARAPLAGGFGSQYF

V gene: TRBV11-2
D gene: TRBD1
clone size: NA
J gene: TRBJ2-7
CDR3 DNA: TGTGCCAGCAGCCCCCAGGGACAGGGGTTTGACGAGCAGTACTTC
CDR3 protein: CASSPQGQGFDEQYF

V gene: TRBV4-3
D gene: NA
clone size: NA
J gene: TRBJ2-2
CDR3 DNA: TGCGCCAGCAGCCAAGATCGAGTAACCGGGGAGCTGTTTTTT
CDR3 protein: CASSQDRVTGELFF

V gene: TRBV4-3
D gene: NA
clone size: few
J gene: TRBJ2-7
CDR3 DNA: TGCGCCAGCAGCCAAGAACTCTCCTACGAGCAGTACTTC
CDR3 protein: CASSQELSYEQYF

V gene: TRBV18
D gene: NA
clone size: few
J gene: TRBJ2-7
CDR3 DNA: TGTGCCAGCTCACCGGGCCAGGGGAACCCCTACGAGCAGTACTTC
CDR3 protein: CASSPGQGNPYEQYF

V gene: TRBV7-9
D gene: TRBD1
clone size: once
J gene: TRBJ2-2
CDR3 DNA: TGTGCCAGCAGCTCCCCAGCAGGGGGCGACACCGGGGAGCTGTTTTTT
CDR3 protein: CASSSPAGGDTGELFF

V gene: TRBV12-3/TRBV12-4
D gene: TRBD2
clone size: NA
J gene: TRBJ2-1
CDR3 DNA: TGTGCCAGCCGCCCGACTCTGACTAGCGGGAGGTACAATGAGCAGTTCTTC
CDR3 protein: CASRPTLTSGRYNEQFF

V gene: TRBV20-1
D gene: NA
clone size: NA
J gene: TRBJ2-1
CDR3 DNA: TGCAGTGCTATGCAGGGGTGTGGAAACAATGAGCAGTTCTTC
CDR3 protein: CSAMQGCGNNEQFF

V gene: TRBV5-1
D gene: NA
clone size: NA
J gene: TRBJ2-7
CDR3 DNA: TGCGCCAGCAGCTTGAGACAGGTGACTTCCTCCTACGAGCAGTACTTC
CDR3 protein: CASSLRQVTSSYEQYF

V gene: TRBV27
D gene: NA
clone size: few
J gene: TRBJ2-2
CDR3 DNA: TGTGCCAGCAGCGGACCCACCGCGAACACCGGGGAGCTGTTTTTT
CDR3 protein: CASSGPTANTGELFF

V gene: TRBV10-3
D gene: NA
clone size: once
J gene: TRBJ2-5
CDR3 DNA: TGTGCCATCAGTGAGTCGAGGGAAGACGGGGAGACCCAGTACTTC
CDR3 protein: CAISESREDGETQYF

V gene: TRBV13
D gene: NA
clone size: NA
J gene: TRBJ1-2
CDR3 DNA: TGTGCCAGCAGCTTATATCCCGTAGGCTACACCTTC
CDR3 protein: CASSLYPVGYTF

V gene: TRBV6-1
D gene: NA
clone size: NA
J gene: TRBJ1-6
CDR3 DNA: TGTGCCAGCAGTGCCCAGGTCGGGACGAATTCACCCCTCCACTTT
CDR3 protein: CASSAQVGTNSPLHF

V gene: TRBV11-2
D gene: NA
clone size: NA
J gene: TRBJ1-1
CDR3 DNA: TGTGCCAGCAGTACATCCTTAGGGCGATGGGCTGAAGCTTTCTTT
CDR3 protein: CASSTSLGRWAEAFF

V gene: TRBV6-2/TRBV6-3
D gene: TRBD1
clone size: few
J gene: TRBJ2-2
CDR3 DNA: TGTGCCAGTCAGACTGGGACAGTGAACACCGGGGAGCTGTTTTTT
CDR3 protein: CASQTGTVNTGELFF

V gene: TRBV7-9
D gene: TRBD1
clone size: once
J gene: TRBJ2-4
CDR3 DNA: TGTGCCAGCAGCCCCGTCCTGGGGGACAGGGGACACATTCAGTACTTC
CDR3 protein: CASSPVLGDRGHIQYF

V gene: TRBV27
D gene: TRBD1
clone size: NA
J gene: TRBJ2-7
CDR3 DNA: TGTGCCAGCAGTTTGCTTAATCCGGGACAGAGCTACGAGCAGTACTTC
CDR3 protein: CASSLLNPGQSYEQYF

V gene: TRBV19
D gene: NA
clone size: NA
J gene: TRBJ1-6
CDR3 DNA: TGTGCCAGTAGCGCGGAGCAGAGCTCCTATAAATCACCCCTCCACTTT
CDR3 protein: CASSAEQSSYKSPLHF

V gene: TRBV10-3
D gene: TRBD1
clone size: NA
J gene: TRBJ2-7
CDR3 DNA: TGTGCCATCAGTGGGCGATTGACAGGGGGTAGTTCCGAGCAGTACTTC
CDR3 protein: CAISGRLTGGSSEQYF

V gene: TRBV4-2
D gene: NA
clone size: NA
J gene: TRBJ1-4
CDR3 DNA: TGTGCCAGCAGCCAAGGACGGGAAAAACTGTTTTTT
CDR3 protein: CASSQGREKLFF

V gene: TRBV27
D gene: TRBD2
clone size: few
J gene: TRBJ2-7
CDR3 DNA: TGTGCCAGCGGATTAGCGGGAGATTCCTACGAGCAGTACTTC
CDR3 protein: CASGLAGDSYEQYF

V gene: TRBV14
D gene: NA
clone size: NA
J gene: TRBJ2-3
CDR3 DNA: TGTGCCAGCAGCCAAGATGGCTGGGGAGGTGCAGATACGCAGTATTTT
CDR3 protein: CASSQDGWGGADTQYF

V gene: TRBV6-2/TRBV6-3
D gene: NA
clone size: few
J gene: TRBJ2-3
CDR3 DNA: TGTGCCAGCAGTCCCTACGGAAACACAGATACGCAGTATTTT
CDR3 protein: CASSPYGNTDTQYF

V gene: TRBV7-8
D gene: NA
clone size: NA
J gene: TRBJ2-7
CDR3 DNA: TGTGCCAGCAGCTCAAAACGGACTCTGAGCTCCTACGAGCAGTACTTC
CDR3 protein: CASSSKRTLSSYEQYF

V gene: TRBV11-3
D gene: TRBD1
clone size: many
J gene: TRBJ2-7
CDR3 DNA: TGTGCCAGCAGCGAATTTCCGGGACAGGACTACGAGCAGTACTTC
CDR3 protein: CASSEFPGQDYEQYF

V gene: TRBV20-1
D gene: NA
clone size: few
J gene: TRBJ2-3
CDR3 DNA: TGCTCAGGGGGGGAGGCGTCAGATACGCAGTATTTT
CDR3 protein: CSGGEASDTQYF

V gene: TRBV7-9
D gene: NA
clone size: NA
J gene: TRBJ1-5
CDR3 DNA: TGTGCCAGCAATGAGGGGTCAGGTCAGCCCCAGCATTTT
CDR3 protein: CASNEGSGQPQHF

V gene: TRBV5-1
D gene: NA
clone size: NA
J gene: TRBJ2-1
CDR3 DNA: TGCGCCAGCAGCTTGGATTTACCTAGCAATGAGCAGTTCTTC
CDR3 protein: CASSLDLPSNEQFF

V gene: TRBV27
D gene: TRBD2
clone size: NA
J gene: TRBJ2-1
CDR3 DNA: TGTGCCAGCAGTCTCCGCGGCGGGAGGGCAAATGAGCAGTTCTTC
CDR3 protein: CASSLRGGRANEQFF

V gene: TRBV5-8
D gene: NA
clone size: NA
J gene: TRBJ1-2
CDR3 DNA: TGTGCCAGCAGCTTAGGGGGGTTGCGCTATGGCTACACCTTC
CDR3 protein: CASSLGGLRYGYTF